This TCR beta chain was recorded in a study of blood T cell repertoires in COVID-19. Participants were aged about 18 to 100 years from around 25 US areas. The assay was immunoSEQ multiplex PCR, and TCRdb's table has in-frame clones only and misses some. The sample shows 200,000 to 250,000 clones, 70% to 90% of them seen only once. The sequenced sample was PBMCs or T cells enriched from blood (not recorded which). The sequence came from a woman in her 40s with acute COVID-19.

CDR3 region: CASSLVGVRSEAFF. For the CDR3, the DNA is TGCGCCAGCAGCTTGGTCGGGGTGCGCTCTGAAGCTTTCTTT. The chain is built from TRBV5-1 and TRBJ1-1; D unresolved. V lost 0 bases, J lost 6 bases, and 12 bases lay in between. This CDR3 is built from 14 residues. The germline V gene has CDR1 SGHRS and CDR2 YFSETQ.